The rows below give T cell receptor beta chains drawn from one sample of a study of CD8+CD57+ T cells in acquired aplastic anemia. TCRdb called the reads again in MiXCR, with one record for every CDR3 protein. The data hold 150,000 to 180,000 distinct CDR3 sequences, with roughly half observed a single time. Sequenced material: sorted CD4+, CD8+, or CD8+CD57+ T cells (not recorded which) from PBMCs. The receptors were sampled from a human donor with aplastic anemia. Each CDR3 is given with its conserved first and last residue. The D gene is left open where the match is weak. A clone size is listed for some rows: how often the clone was seen (once, few, many), or a class if it is expanded.

>once|TRBJ2-1|TRBV7-8|NA
TGTGCCAGCAGCTATCTGGGGGGTGACGAGCAGTTCTTC
CASSYLGGDEQFF
>NA|TRBJ1-2|TRBV7-9|NA
TGTGCCAGCAGCTTCCGAAACAATGGCTACACCTTC
CASSFRNNGYTF
>many|TRBJ2-6|TRBV15|NA
TGTGCCACCACCCCGGACAGCTCTGGGGCCAACGTCCTGACTTTC
CATTPDSSGANVLTF
>NA|TRBJ2-7|TRBV7-2|NA
TGTGCCAGCAGCTCGACAGCCTACGAGCAGTACTTC
CASSSTAYEQYF
>NA|TRBJ2-7|TRBV20-1|NA
TGCAGTGCCAGCAGCCAAGCTTGGGGGCCTGAAGAGCAGTACTTC
CSASSQAWGPEEQYF
>many|TRBJ2-1|TRBV13|TRBD2
TGTGCCAGCAGCCTATTACCGGGACTAGTTGATGATGAGCAGTTCTTC
CASSLLPGLVDDEQFF
>NA|TRBJ2-5|TRBV3-1|TRBD1
TGTGCCAGCAGCCCCGGGACAGGGGAGGAAGAGACCCAGTACTTC
CASSPGTGEEETQYF
>NA|TRBJ1-2|TRBV25-1|NA
TGTGCCAGCAGTGACCCCGGACAGACTCCTGCCTTC
CASSDPGQTPAF
>many|TRBJ1-5|TRBV5-1|NA
TGCGCCAGCAGCTTGCTTGGGATTGATAGCAATCAGCCCCAGCATTTT
CASSLLGIDSNQPQHF
>NA|TRBJ2-7|TRBV20-1|NA
TGCAGTGCTGCGGGGTTGCACGAGCAGTACTTC
CSAAGLHEQYF
>few|TRBJ1-1|TRBV13|TRBD1
TGTGCCAGCAGCTTAGAGGACAGGGGGCAGAAGGGTAACACTGAAGCTTTCTTT
CASSLEDRGQKGNTEAFF
>many|TRBJ2-5|TRBV6-1|NA
TGTGCCAGCACAGCTATATGGGGGGGCGAGCAAGAGACCCAGTACTTC
CASTAIWGGEQETQYF
>NA|TRBJ2-7|TRBV7-8|NA
TGTGCCAGCTCACCGGGAGCGAATTACGAGCAGTACTTC
CASSPGANYEQYF
>NA|TRBJ2-7|TRBV15|NA
TGTGCCACCAGCAGAGCTAGACTTGTCGACGAGCAGTACTTC
CATSRARLVDEQYF
>NA|TRBJ1-2|TRBV5-8|TRBD1
TGTGCCAGCAGCTTTGGACAGGGGGCAGGTGGCTACACCTTC
CASSFGQGAGGYTF
>many|TRBJ2-1|TRBV5-1|NA
TGCGCCAGCAGCTTGACGCGCGGGGATTCCTACAATGAGCAGTTCTTC
CASSLTRGDSYNEQFF
>few|TRBJ1-2|TRBV10-3|TRBD1
TGTGCCATCACCCCGGGACAGAGCTATGGCTACACCTTC
CAITPGQSYGYTF
>NA|TRBJ2-7|TRBV9|NA
TGTGCCAGCAGCCTGGAAGGGGCCGTATCCTACGAGCAGTACTTC
CASSLEGAVSYEQYF
>NA|TRBJ2-6|TRBV7-6|NA
TGTGCCAGCAGCTTAAGGGTCGGGGGTTCTGGGGCCAACGTCCTGACTTTC
CASSLRVGGSGANVLTF
>NA|TRBJ1-1|TRBV29-1|NA
TGCAGCGTTGAAGGCCGGGCGACGACTGAAGCTTTCTTT
CSVEGRATTEAFF
>once|TRBJ2-7|TRBV19|TRBD1
TGTGCCAGTAGATCGACAGGGTCCAGCTACGAGCAGTACTTC
CASRSTGSSYEQYF
>NA|TRBJ1-2|TRBV29-1|TRBD1
TGCAGCGCCCTACAGGGGAACTATGGCTACACCTTC
CSALQGNYGYTF
>NA|TRBJ1-2|TRBV20-1|NA
TGCAGTGCTAGAGTTTCAGGGGTTGCTGGCTACACCTTC
CSARVSGVAGYTF
>NA|TRBJ2-5|TRBV7-6|TRBD2
TGTGCCAGCACGGCGGGGGGGCAGAGAGAGACCCAGTACTTC
CASTAGGQRETQYF
>few|TRBJ2-5|TRBV24-1|NA
TGTGCCACCAGTGATTTTTGGGAGACCCAGTACTTC
CATSDFWETQYF
>NA|TRBJ2-7|TRBV10-3|TRBD2
TGTGCCATCAGTGAGGGACTAGCGGGAGTGAGCGAGCAGTACTTC
CAISEGLAGVSEQYF
>NA|TRBJ2-2|TRBV29-1|NA
TGCAGCGTTGAGGCAGAACCCGGGGAGCTGTTTTTT
CSVEAEPGELFF
>many|TRBJ2-1|TRBV7-8|TRBD2
TGTGCCAGCAGCCCGACTAGCGGGGGGGCAGGTGAGCAGTTCTTC
CASSPTSGGAGEQFF
>few|TRBJ1-2|TRBV10-3|TRBD1
TGTGCCATCAGTGAAACAGGGGAGGGGTATGGCTACACCTTC
CAISETGEGYGYTF
>NA|TRBJ1-2|TRBV13|NA
TGTGCCAGCAGCTTAACCAGGGAAGGGGATGGCTACACCTTC
CASSLTREGDGYTF
>NA|TRBJ2-3|TRBV20-1|NA
TGCAGTGCTATAGAGGCAGCGACTAGCACAGATACGCAGTATTTT
CSAIEAATSTDTQYF